The clone carrying this T cell receptor (beta chain) was found many times. TCRdb redid the calling of the 5' RACE reads with MiXCR, one entry per CDR3 protein. The sample lists about 350,000 distinct CDR3 sequences, roughly 13% occurring once. The data originate from a study of T-cell memory formation after mild COVID-19. V was pared by 0 bases and J by 1 base, with 7 bases between. CDR3 length equals 15 residues. CDR1 is SGHKS, CDR2 YYEKEE, per germline (reference sequence). This sequence joins TRBV5-5 and TRBJ2-2, with TRBD1 as a possible D gene (5 bases). This sequence was found in a man between 18 and 29 years old who had mild COVID-19 (a few samples of this study predate the infection). Cell type and time point are not known. The specimen sequenced was PBMCs or a T cell subset sorted from them (not recorded which). CDR3 coding DNA: TGTGCCAGCAGCTTGGTGGGGCTGAACACCGGGGAGCTGTTTTTT. Translation gives CASSLVGLNTGELFF.